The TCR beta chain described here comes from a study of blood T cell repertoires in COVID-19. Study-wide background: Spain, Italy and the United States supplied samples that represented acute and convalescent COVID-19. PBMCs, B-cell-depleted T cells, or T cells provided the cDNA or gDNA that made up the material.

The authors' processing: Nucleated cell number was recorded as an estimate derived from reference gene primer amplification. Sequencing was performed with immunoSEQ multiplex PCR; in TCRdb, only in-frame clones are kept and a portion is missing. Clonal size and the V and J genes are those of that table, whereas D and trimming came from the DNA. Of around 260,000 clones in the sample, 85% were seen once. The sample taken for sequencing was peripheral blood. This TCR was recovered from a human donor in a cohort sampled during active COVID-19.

CDR3 sequence: CASSVSQRENEQYF. The CDR3 DNA reads TGTGCCAGCAGCGTCTCCCAGCGGGAAAACGAGCAGTACTTC. The chain has TRBV9 and TRBJ2-7; 7 nucleotides line up with TRBD2. The length of the CDR3 is 14 residues. The V gene end was trimmed by 2 bases and the J gene end by 5 bases; junction bases not matched to a gene: 7. Germline V gene data show CDR1 as SGDLS and CDR2 as YYNGEE.